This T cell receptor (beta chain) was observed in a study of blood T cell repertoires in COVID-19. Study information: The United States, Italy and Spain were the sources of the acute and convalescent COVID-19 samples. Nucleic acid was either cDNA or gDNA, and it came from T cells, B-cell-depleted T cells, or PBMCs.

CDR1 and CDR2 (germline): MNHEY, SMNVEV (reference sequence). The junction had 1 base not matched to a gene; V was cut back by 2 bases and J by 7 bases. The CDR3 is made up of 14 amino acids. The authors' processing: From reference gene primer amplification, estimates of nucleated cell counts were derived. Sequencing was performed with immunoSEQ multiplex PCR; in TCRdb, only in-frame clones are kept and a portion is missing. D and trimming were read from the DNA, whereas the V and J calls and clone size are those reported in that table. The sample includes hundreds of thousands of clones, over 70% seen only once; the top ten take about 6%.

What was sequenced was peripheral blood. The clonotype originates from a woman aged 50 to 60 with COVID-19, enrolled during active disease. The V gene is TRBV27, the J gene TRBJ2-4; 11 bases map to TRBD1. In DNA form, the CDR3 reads TGTGCCAGCAGTTTAAGGGACAGGGGGAACATTCAGTACTTC. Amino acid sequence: CASSLRDRGNIQYF.